Given below is one TCR beta chain in context. Its antigen remains unknown. This sample was included in a study of T cell repertoires in cytomegalovirus infection. Overall study: Epitope selection comprised recently identified HLA-C-restricted CMV epitopes and well-studied HLA-B-restricted CMV epitopes. From public TCR beta signatures came an indication of both CMV infection and matching HLA type. General study findings and limits: In two of eight donors, the top clonotype was HLA-C-restricted CMV-specific. CMV carriers having the relevant HLA were flagged by cumulative public TCR beta family frequency.

TCRdb reanalysed the reads using MiXCR and keeps one entry per CDR3 protein. The table lists approximately 910,000 distinct CDR3 sequences, around 30% of them singletons. There are 15 residues in the CDR3. Germline V gene lookup returns CDR1 SNHLY and CDR2 FYNNEI. V lost 7 bases and J lost 7, with 20 bases in between. The chain carries TRBV2 and TRBJ2-1, with a weak D call TRBD1 (5 bases). This clonotype was sampled from a human donor in good health (CMV status not recorded). Some clones in this sample may be carry-over from other donors' samples. This material consisted of cultured CD8+ T cells from PBMCs, taken from culture after CMV antigen stimulation. The chain's CDR3 is CASTNKVGAGNEQFF. The DNA for the CDR3 is TGTGCCAGCACTAACAAGGTAGGGGCTGGAAATGAGCAGTTCTTC.